A single sample gave rise to the 27 T cell receptor beta chains below, sequenced in a study of identical twins. TCRdb fed the 5' RACE reads into MiXCR, producing one record per CDR3 protein. The profile covers under 900,000 distinct CDR3 sequences, with roughly 18% appearing a single time and around 13% taken by the ten largest. These same data were also listed under a study on T cells expressing NK-cell markers.

The specimen sequenced was PBMCs. These receptors originate from a woman under 30 in good health.

The chain employs TRBV12-3 or TRBV12-4 and TRBJ1-6; D remains unclear. The CDR3 has 15 amino acids. The germline V and J ends were trimmed by 6 bases and 5 bases, with 14 bases remaining between them. CDR3 protein: CASRTRTPDNSPLHF. The DNA of the CDR3 is TGTGCCAGCAGGACCCGGACCCCCGATAATTCACCCCTCCACTTT.

This chain joins TRBV4-1 and TRBJ2-1, with TRBD1 matching 11 bases. Germline V lookup: CDR1 MGHRA, CDR2 YSYEKL. The CDR3 contains 16 residues. With V trimmed by 3 bases and J by 3 bases, 4 bases remained unmatched. The CDR3 reads CASSQAGTGGYNEQFF. As DNA, the CDR3 is TGCGCCAGCAGCCAGGCCGGGACAGGGGGCTACAATGAGCAGTTCTTC.

V gene TRBV7-2 combines with J gene TRBJ2-1; perhaps TRBD2 as D (5 bases). The CDR3 runs 14 residues. V was trimmed by 5 bases and J by 12 bases, leaving 20 bases between them. From germline, CDR1 is SGHTA and CDR2 FQGNSA. CDR3 residues: CASSPPIGIFGQFF. The CDR3 DNA is TGTGCCAGCAGCCCCCCGATCGGGATTTTTGGGCAGTTCTTC. Full variable domain (rest looked up from reference TRBV7-2 and TRBJ2-1): GAGVSQSPSNKVTEKGKDVELRCDPISGHTALYWYRQSLGQGLEFLIYFQGNSAPDKSGLPSDRFSAERTGGSVSTLTIQRTQQEDSAVYLCASSPPIGIFGQFFGPGTRLTVL.

This clonotype was detected a few times. V is TRBV5-1 and J is TRBJ1-1, with D possibly matching TRBD1 (6 bases). Germline values: CDR1 SGHRS, CDR2 YFSETQ. This CDR3 is 14 amino acids long. Trimming left V 5 bases short and J 2 bases short, with 13 bases between. CDR3 sequence: CASSRSGGNTEAFF. CDR3 coding DNA: TGCGCCAGCAGTCGTTCCGGGGGCAACACTGAAGCTTTCTTT. Full variable domain (missing parts from reference TRBV5-1 and TRBJ1-1): KAGVTQTPRYLIKTRGQQVTLSCSPISGHRSVSWYQQTPGQGLQFLFEYFSETQRNKGNFPGRFSGRQFSNSRSEMNVSTLELGDSALYLCASSRSGGNTEAFFGQGTRLTVV.

The chain joins TRBV5-5 to TRBJ2-1; D unresolved. The CDR3 is made up of 16 amino acids. Germline CDR1 and CDR2: SGHKS and YYEKEE (reference sequence). Trimming cost V 4 bases and J 2 bases, with 16 bases left between them. The CDR3 sequence is CASSLQNLGPYNEQFF. The CDR3 DNA reads as TGTGCCAGCAGCCTGCAAAATCTGGGCCCCTACAATGAGCAGTTCTTC.

This clonotype was observed a few times. This rearrangement joins TRBV12-3 or TRBV12-4 to TRBJ1-1, with TRBD1 matching 9 bases. J gave up 5 bases and V 6 bases, and 10 bases lay outside the gene matches. The CDR3 runs 15 residues. The CDR3: CASRSGTGRYTEAFF. In DNA form, the CDR3 reads TGTGCCAGCAGATCCGGGACAGGGAGGTATACTGAAGCTTTCTTT.

This chain connects TRBV20-1 to TRBJ1-2; tentatively, D is TRBD1 (6 bases). V lost 4 bases to trimming and J lost 8 bases, with 14 bases between them. Germline CDR1 DFQATT, CDR2 SNEGSKA (reference sequence). The CDR3 extends over 12 amino acids. In DNA, the CDR3 is TGCAGTGCTACCCGACAGGCGGAAGGCTACACCTTC. This translates into CSATRQAEGYTF.

The chain is built from TRBV12-3 or TRBV12-4 and TRBJ2-2; 8 positions match TRBD1. V lost 2 bases and J lost 7; bases outside the gene matches: 9. The CDR3 is made up of 16 amino acids. In DNA form, the CDR3 reads TGTGCCAGCAGTTTATCCCGGACAGGGCTCGGCGGGGAGCTGTTTTTT. It specifies CASSLSRTGLGGELFF.

CDR3 sequence (DNA): TGCAGATTAGCGGGCGGAAATGAGCAGTTCTTC. This translates into CRLAGGNEQFF. The genes are TRBV20-1 and TRBJ2-1, with 7 positions matching TRBD2. CDR3 length: 11 residues. Germline V gives CDR1 DFQATT, CDR2 SNEGSKA (reference sequence).

This rearrangement joins TRBV29-1 to TRBJ2-2; 10 bases map to TRBD1. The CDR3 has 15 residues. Trimming took 7 bases from V and 3 from J; bases not matched to a gene: 8. The germline V gene encodes CDR1 SQVTM and CDR2 ANQGSEA. CDR3: CSATTGGADTGELFF. CDR3 sequence (DNA): TGCAGCGCTACGACAGGGGGCGCGGACACCGGGGAGCTGTTTTTT.

The chain joins TRBV20-1 to TRBJ2-1, with 7 bases matching TRBD2. Germline CDR1 and CDR2: DFQATT and SNEGSKA (reference sequence). J lost 2 bases, V lost 4 bases, and 2 bases had no gene match. The CDR3 runs to 13 residues. This CDR3 reads CSANSGTYNEQFF. DNA for the CDR3: TGCAGTGCTAACAGCGGGACCTACAATGAGCAGTTCTTC.

The sample holds a few counts of this clonotype. The V and J genes are TRBV20-1 and TRBJ2-7; 9 bases are shared with TRBD2. Germline V gene lookup returns CDR1 DFQATT and CDR2 SNEGSKA (reference sequence). Losses at the gene ends were 6 bases for V and 1 base for J; bases not matched to a gene: 7. The CDR3 runs to 14 residues. The DNA of the CDR3 is TGCAGTGCAAAAGCGGGAGGAGTTTCCTACGAGCAGTACTTC. Its protein product is CSAKAGGVSYEQYF.

This clonotype was counted many times. The rearrangement links TRBV9 to TRBJ2-5, with D unclear. CDR1 and CDR2 (germline): SGDLS, YYNGEE. Trimming removed 0 bases at V and 3 bases at J, with 6 bases between. The CDR3 consists of 13 residues. The CDR3 protein is CASSVGQEETQYF. The CDR3 DNA reads as TGTGCCAGCAGCGTAGGTCAGGAAGAGACCCAGTACTTC.

This clonotype was seen many times. The V call is TRBV12-3 or TRBV12-4, the J call TRBJ1-2; D may be TRBD1 (5 bases). Between the trimmed V and J ends, which lost 8 bases and 7 bases, there was a span of 14 bases. The CDR3 contains 12 residues. CDR3: CASGAPGFGYTF. The CDR3 DNA sequence: TGTGCCAGCGGGGCACCGGGCTTTGGCTACACCTTC.

The rearrangement links TRBV5-1 to TRBJ1-1; the D is unclear. Trimming shortened V by 0 bases and J by 8 bases, and 11 bases separated the two germline ends. In germline, CDR1 is SGHRS, CDR2 YFSETQ. The CDR3 runs 13 residues. Written as DNA, the CDR3 is TGCGCCAGCAGCTTGGCACAGAATGAAGAAGCTTTCTTT. This translates into CASSLAQNEEAFF.

The rearrangement joins TRBV29-1 to TRBJ2-1, with D perhaps TRBD1 or TRBD2 (5 bases each). The V and J ends lost 7 bases and 8 bases respectively, with 18 bases between them. Germline values: CDR1 SQVTM, CDR2 ANQGSEA. This CDR3 comprises 13 residues. The CDR3 sequence: CSAAGGREDEQFF. The DNA for the CDR3 is TGCAGCGCCGCCGGAGGCAGGGAAGATGAGCAGTTCTTC.

The chain uses TRBV5-5 and TRBJ1-3; D possibly corresponds to TRBD1 (6 bases). The CDR3 has 16 residues. V dropped 2 bases and J dropped 8 bases, with 20 bases sitting between them. CDR1 is SGHKS, CDR2 YYEKEE, per germline (reference sequence). This chain's CDR3 is CASSLPGPTKGDTIYF. In DNA, the CDR3 is TGTGCCAGCAGCTTACCCGGACCAACCAAGGGGGACACCATATATTTT.

Only a few counts were recorded for this clonotype. The chain is built from TRBV3-1 and TRBJ2-3; no clear D gene. Germline V gene lookup returns CDR1 LGHDT and CDR2 YNNKEL (reference sequence). This CDR3 region has 14 residues. V lost 6 bases and J 1 base, leaving 11 bases between the germline ends. The CDR3 reads CASRHKERTDTQYF. The DNA of the CDR3 is TGTGCCAGCAGGCATAAAGAACGCACAGATACGCAGTATTTT.

The chain combines TRBV20-1 with TRBJ2-7; a possible D gene is TRBD1 (6 bases). The germline V and J ends were trimmed by 5 bases and 6 bases, with 11 bases remaining between them. CDR3 length: 11 residues. Germline CDR1 and CDR2: DFQATT and SNEGSKA (reference sequence). The CDR3 nucleotides are TGCAGTGCTCTACAGGGCCCCGAGCAGTACTTC. Amino acid sequence: CSALQGPEQYF.

The CDR3 sequence: CASSVSGLATNEQFF. The CDR3 DNA reads TGTGCCAGCAGCGTATCCGGACTAGCGACGAATGAGCAGTTCTTC. This chain connects TRBV9 to TRBJ2-1; 9 positions match TRBD2. J lost 7 bases, V lost 1 base, and 6 bases had no gene match. CDR3 size: 15 residues. Germline V CDR1 and CDR2: SGDLS, YYNGEE.

A few counts support this clonotype. The chain joins TRBV12-5 to TRBJ2-1; 10 nucleotides align to TRBD2. Germline V gene sequence: CDR1 LGHNT, CDR2 FRNRAP. Trimming removed 2 bases from V and 8 bases from J; junction bases left unmatched: 6. The CDR3 covers 15 residues. The CDR3 region is CASGLPSGGAYEQFF. Written as DNA, the CDR3 is TGTGCTAGTGGTTTGCCCAGCGGGGGGGCTTATGAGCAGTTCTTC. Filled out from reference TRBV12-5 and TRBJ2-1, the complete variable domain reads DARVTQTPRHKVTEMGQEVTMRCQPILGHNTVFWYRQTMMQGLELLAYFRNRAPLDDSGMPKDRFSAEMPDATLATLKIQPSEPRDSAVYFCASGLPSGGAYEQFFGPGTRLTVL.

This clonotype was seen more than once but under ten times. The chain combines TRBV5-1 with TRBJ1-2, with no clear D. Germline V CDR1 and CDR2: SGHRS, YFSETQ. The CDR3 extends over 13 amino acids. Trimming took 0 bases from V and 3 from J, leaving 6 bases between them. CDR3 DNA: TGCGCCAGCAGCTTGGAGATATACTATGGCTACACCTTC. Translating gives CASSLEIYYGYTF.

The table lists this clonotype with a few counts. The genes are TRBV20-1 and TRBJ1-1; the D is unclear. There are 12 residues in the CDR3. Trimming removed 3 bases at V and 0 bases at J, with 5 bases between. CDR1 is DFQATT and CDR2 is SNEGSKA in the germline V gene (reference sequence). Written as DNA, the CDR3 is TGCAGTGCTAGTCCCATGAACACTGAAGCTTTCTTT. Residues: CSASPMNTEAFF.

Only a few counts were recorded for this clonotype. The chain links TRBV20-1 to TRBJ2-3; tentatively, D is TRBD2 (7 bases). Germline CDR1 reads DFQATT; CDR2 reads SNEGSKA (reference sequence). The length of the CDR3 is 14 residues. Trimming took 6 bases from V and 3 from J, leaving 16 bases between them. CDR3 amino acids: CSAPFAGATDTQYF. The CDR3 DNA reads as TGCAGTGCCCCATTCGCGGGGGCAACAGATACGCAGTATTTT.

This clonotype was counted at least ten times. V usage is TRBV12-3 or TRBV12-4 and J usage is TRBJ1-5, with D perhaps matching TRBD1 (5 bases). The V gene lost 3 bases and the J gene lost 3 bases, with 9 bases spanning the gap. This CDR3 is 14 amino acids long. In DNA, the CDR3 is TGTGCCAGCAGTTTCAGACAGACCAATCAGCCCCAGCATTTT. It encodes CASSFRQTNQPQHF.

This clonotype was recorded only once. This chain uses TRBV11-2 with TRBJ2-3, with 9 bases lining up with TRBD2. The CDR3 totals 18 residues. The V segment lost 6 bases and the J segment 0 bases; nucleotides outside the gene matches: 13. Germline loops: CDR1 SGHAT, CDR2 FQNNGV. DNA of the CDR3: TGTGCCAGCAGGAAACATCCCCGACTAGCGGTTAGCACAGATACGCAGTATTTT. Encoded protein: CASRKHPRLAVSTDTQYF.

The rearrangement uses TRBV27 and TRBJ2-2; 7 bases map to TRBD1. This CDR3 is 18 amino acids long. V was pared by 0 bases and J by 0 bases, with 7 bases of the junction left unmatched. The germline V gene has CDR1 MNHEY and CDR2 SMNVEV (reference sequence). Here the CDR3 DNA reads TGTGCCAGCAGTTTATCAAGGGACAGATTAACGAACACCGGGGAGCTGTTTTTT. Protein product: CASSLSRDRLTNTGELFF.